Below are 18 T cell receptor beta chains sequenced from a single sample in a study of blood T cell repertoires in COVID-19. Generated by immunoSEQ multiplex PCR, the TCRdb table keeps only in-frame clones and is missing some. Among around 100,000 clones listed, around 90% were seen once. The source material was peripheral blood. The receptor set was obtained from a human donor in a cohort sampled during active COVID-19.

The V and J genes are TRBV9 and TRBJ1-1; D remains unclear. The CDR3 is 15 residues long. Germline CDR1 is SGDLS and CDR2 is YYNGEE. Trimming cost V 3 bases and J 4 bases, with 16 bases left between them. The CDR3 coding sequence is TGTGCCAGCAGCGCCCACGTGACACCGATCACTGAAGCTTTCTTT. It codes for CASSAHVTPITEAFF.

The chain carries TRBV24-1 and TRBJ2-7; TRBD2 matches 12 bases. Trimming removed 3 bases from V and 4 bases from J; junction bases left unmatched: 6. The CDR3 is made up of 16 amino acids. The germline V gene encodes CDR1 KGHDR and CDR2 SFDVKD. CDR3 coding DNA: TGTGCCACCAGTGATGCGACTAGCGGGAGAGGATACGAGCAGTACTTC. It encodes CATSDATSGRGYEQYF.

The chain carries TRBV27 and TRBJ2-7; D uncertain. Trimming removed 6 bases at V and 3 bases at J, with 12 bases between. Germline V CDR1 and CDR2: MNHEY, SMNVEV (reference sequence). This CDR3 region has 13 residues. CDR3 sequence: CASSRRLNYEQYF. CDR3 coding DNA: TGTGCCAGCAGCCGACGACTGAACTACGAGCAGTACTTC.

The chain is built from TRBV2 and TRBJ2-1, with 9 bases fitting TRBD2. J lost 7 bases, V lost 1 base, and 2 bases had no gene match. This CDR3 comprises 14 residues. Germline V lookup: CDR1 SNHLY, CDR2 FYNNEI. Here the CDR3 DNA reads TGTGCCAGCAGTGAAGACAGCGGGGGGAATGAGCAGTTCTTC. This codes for CASSEDSGGNEQFF.

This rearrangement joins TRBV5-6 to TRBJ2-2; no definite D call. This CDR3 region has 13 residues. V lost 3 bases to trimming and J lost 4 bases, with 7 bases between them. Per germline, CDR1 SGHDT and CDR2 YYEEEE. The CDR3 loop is CASSSGPTGELFF. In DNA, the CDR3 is TGTGCCAGCAGCTCTGGGCCCACCGGGGAGCTGTTTTTT.

CDR3 in amino acids: CAWSLFGRGPYEQYF. The CDR3 nucleotides read TGTGCCTGGAGTTTATTTGGCAGGGGGCCCTACGAGCAGTACTTC. This chain connects TRBV30 to TRBJ2-7; 8 bases are a match to TRBD1. The ends lost 2 bases at V and 2 bases at J; junction bases unmatched: 8. The CDR3 has 15 amino acids. Germline V gene data show CDR1 as GTSNPN and CDR2 as SVGIG (reference sequence).

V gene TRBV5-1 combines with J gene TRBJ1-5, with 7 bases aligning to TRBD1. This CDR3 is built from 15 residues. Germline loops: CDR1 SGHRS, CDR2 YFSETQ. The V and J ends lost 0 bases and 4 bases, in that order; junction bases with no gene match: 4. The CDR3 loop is CASSLVSGGNQPQHF. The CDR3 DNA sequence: TGCGCCAGCAGCTTGGTGTCAGGGGGTAATCAGCCCCAGCATTTT. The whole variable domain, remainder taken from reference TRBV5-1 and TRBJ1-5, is KAGVTQTPRYLIKTRGQQVTLSCSPISGHRSVSWYQQTPGQGLQFLFEYFSETQRNKGNFPGRFSGRQFSNSRSEMNVSTLELGDSALYLCASSLVSGGNQPQHFGDGTRLSIL.

CDR3 loop: CARVALLHEQYF. For the CDR3, the DNA is TGTGCCCGGGTGGCACTACTCCACGAGCAGTACTTC. This chain uses TRBV27 with TRBJ2-7; D unresolved. CDR3 size: 12 residues. Germline-derived CDR1 and CDR2 are MNHEY and SMNVEV (reference sequence). The V and J ends lost 11 bases and 5 bases respectively, with 16 bases between them.

The DNA for the CDR3 is TGTGTACGGGGACAGGGGTTTAACCCTGAGCAGTTCTTC. Amino acids: CVRGQGFNPEQFF. The rearrangement links TRBV6-7 to TRBJ2-1; TRBD1 agrees at 10 bases. TRBV6-7 counts as an open reading frame of uncertain function. The CDR3 totals 13 residues.

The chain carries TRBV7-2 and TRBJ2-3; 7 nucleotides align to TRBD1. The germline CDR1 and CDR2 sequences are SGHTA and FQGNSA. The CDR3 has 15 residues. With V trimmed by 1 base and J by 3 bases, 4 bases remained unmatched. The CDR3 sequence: CASSLGTGATDTQYF. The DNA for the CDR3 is TGTGCCAGCAGCTTAGGTACAGGGGCGACAGATACGCAGTATTTT.

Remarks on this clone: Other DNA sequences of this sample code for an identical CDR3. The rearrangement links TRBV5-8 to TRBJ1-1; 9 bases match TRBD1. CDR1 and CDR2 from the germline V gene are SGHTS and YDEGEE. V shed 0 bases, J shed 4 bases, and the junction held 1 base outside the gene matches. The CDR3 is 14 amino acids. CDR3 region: CASSLGDRVTEAFF. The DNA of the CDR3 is TGTGCCAGCAGCTTGGGGGACAGGGTCACTGAAGCTTTCTTT.

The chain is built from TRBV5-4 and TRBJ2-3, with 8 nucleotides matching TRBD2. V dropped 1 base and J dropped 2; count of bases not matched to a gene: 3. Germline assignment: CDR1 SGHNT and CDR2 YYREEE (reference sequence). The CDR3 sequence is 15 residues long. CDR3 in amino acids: CASSLLAGTTDTQYF. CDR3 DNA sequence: TGTGCCAGCAGCTTGTTAGCGGGGACCACAGATACGCAGTATTTT.

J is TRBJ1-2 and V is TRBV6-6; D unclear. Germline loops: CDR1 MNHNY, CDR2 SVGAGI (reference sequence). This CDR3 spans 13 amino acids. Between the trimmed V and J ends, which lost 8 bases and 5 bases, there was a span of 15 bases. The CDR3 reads CASVSEVIYGYTF. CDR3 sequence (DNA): TGTGCCAGCGTATCAGAGGTGATTTATGGCTACACCTTC.

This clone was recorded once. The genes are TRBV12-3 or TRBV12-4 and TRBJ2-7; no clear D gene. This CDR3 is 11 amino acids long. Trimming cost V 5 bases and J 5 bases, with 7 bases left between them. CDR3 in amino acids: CASSVFHEQYF. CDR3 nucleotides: TGTGCCAGCAGTGTATTCCACGAGCAGTACTTC.

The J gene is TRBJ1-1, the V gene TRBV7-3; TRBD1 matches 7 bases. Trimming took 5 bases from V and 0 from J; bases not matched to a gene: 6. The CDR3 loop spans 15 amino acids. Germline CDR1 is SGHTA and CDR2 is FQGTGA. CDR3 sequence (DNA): TGTGCCAGCAGCCCCCAGGGGGACATGAACACTGAAGCTTTCTTT. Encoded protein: CASSPQGDMNTEAFF.

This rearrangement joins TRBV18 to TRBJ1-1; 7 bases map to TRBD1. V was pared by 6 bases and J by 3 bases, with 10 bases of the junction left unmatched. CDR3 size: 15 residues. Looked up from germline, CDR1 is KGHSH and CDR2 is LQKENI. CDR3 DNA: TGTGCCAGCTCCCCGGACGGGACAGTCGACACTGAAGCTTTCTTT. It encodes CASSPDGTVDTEAFF.

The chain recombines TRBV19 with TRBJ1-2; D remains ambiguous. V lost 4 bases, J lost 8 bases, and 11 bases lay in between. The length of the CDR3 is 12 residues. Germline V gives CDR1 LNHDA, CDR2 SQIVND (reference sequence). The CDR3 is CASSKEGGGYTF. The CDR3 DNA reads TGTGCCAGTAGTAAGGAAGGAGGCGGCTACACCTTC. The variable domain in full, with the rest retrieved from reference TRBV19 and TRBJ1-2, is DGGITQSPKYLFRKEGQNVTLSCEQNLNHDAMYWYRQDPGQGLRLIYYSQIVNDFQKGDIAEGYSVSREKKESFPLTVTSAQKNPTAFYLCASSKEGGGYTFGSGTRLTVV.

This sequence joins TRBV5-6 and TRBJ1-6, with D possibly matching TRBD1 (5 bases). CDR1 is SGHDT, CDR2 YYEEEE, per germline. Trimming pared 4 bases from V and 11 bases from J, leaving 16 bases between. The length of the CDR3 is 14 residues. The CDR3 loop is CASSPGLLDPPLHF. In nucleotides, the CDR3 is TGTGCCAGCAGCCCGGGACTCCTCGATCCACCCCTCCACTTT.